This T cell receptor beta chain was obtained from a study of tumor-infiltrating lymphocytes in primary liver carcinoma. Concerning this clonotype itself: Germline and junction disagree at one end, which may indicate a read error.

Researchers generated TCR beta cDNA from about 450 ng of total RNA, relying on a constant-region primer. Nested multiplex PCR, run for three rounds with slightly modified ARM-PCR, yielded TCR beta libraries. The opening two PCR rounds, about 11 cycles each, paired TRBV1-TRBV30 forward primers with a C-beta reverse primer. Each CDR3 protein gets one entry after TCRdb re-called the multiplex PCR reads with MiXCR. The table has roughly 48,000 distinct CDR3 sequences, 70% to 75% seen once; the top ten hold about 30%. Germline V gene sequence: CDR1 MNHNY, CDR2 SVGAGI (reference sequence). There are 16 residues in the CDR3. Unsorted bulk tissue of roughly 18-32 mg yielded co-extracted RNA and DNA. All patients had surgically resected primary liver carcinoma.

The receptor was derived from a man aged 35 to 55 with primary liver carcinoma and hepatitis B virus infection. The sequenced sample was liver tumor tissue from sampling region 3. Described subset: tumor region T3, left-lateral pole. V gene TRBV6-6 combines with J gene TRBJ1-2, with D perhaps matching TRBD1 (5 bases). CDR3 protein: CASSYSAWGDNYGHTF. CDR3 bases: TGTGCCAGCAGTTACTCGGCATGGGGCGATAACTATGGCCACACCTTC.